Sequencing of this TCR beta chain was carried out in a study of blood T cell repertoires in COVID-19. Whole-study context: The samples span acute and convalescent COVID-19 from the United States, Italy and Spain.

Clones were sequenced by immunoSEQ multiplex PCR, and TCRdb holds only the in-frame ones, with some missing. Found here are tens of thousands of clones, more than 80% of them singletons; the top ten hold about 4.2%. Trimming took 3 bases from V and 11 from J, leaving 11 bases between them. The germline V gene encodes CDR1 SNHLY and CDR2 FYNNEI. This CDR3 comprises 12 residues. This TCR was recovered from a man in his sixties with acute or convalescent COVID-19. Sample: peripheral blood. The chain uses TRBV2 and TRBJ1-5; maybe TRBD1 (6 bases). CDR3 bases: TGTGCCAGCAGTGAGGGGGCGGGGGCCCAGCATTTT. It encodes CASSEGAGAQHF.